This T cell receptor beta chain comes out of a study of CD8 T cells in Susac syndrome. Random hexamers were used to reverse transcribe the RNA input (0.5 to 1 ug). One entry per CDR3 protein results from TCRdb running MiXCR on the immunoSEQ multiplex PCR reads. The sample has 130,000 to 150,000 distinct CDR3 sequences, approximately 95% seen once; the top ten hold 0.27%. Healthy donors served as age- and sex-matched controls. Germline lookup yields CDR1 SQVTM and CDR2 ANQGSEA. The CDR3 spans 16 residues. Trimming cost V 0 bases and J 7 bases; bases outside gene matches: 9. The sample comprised CD8+ T cells from PBMCs. The chain recombines TRBV29-1 with TRBJ2-1; 10 nucleotides match TRBD1. The TCR was taken from a human donor in good health. CDR3 residues: CSVEDLPGQGLNEQFF. CDR3 bases: TGCAGCGTTGAAGATCTTCCGGGACAGGGGTTGAATGAGCAGTTCTTC.